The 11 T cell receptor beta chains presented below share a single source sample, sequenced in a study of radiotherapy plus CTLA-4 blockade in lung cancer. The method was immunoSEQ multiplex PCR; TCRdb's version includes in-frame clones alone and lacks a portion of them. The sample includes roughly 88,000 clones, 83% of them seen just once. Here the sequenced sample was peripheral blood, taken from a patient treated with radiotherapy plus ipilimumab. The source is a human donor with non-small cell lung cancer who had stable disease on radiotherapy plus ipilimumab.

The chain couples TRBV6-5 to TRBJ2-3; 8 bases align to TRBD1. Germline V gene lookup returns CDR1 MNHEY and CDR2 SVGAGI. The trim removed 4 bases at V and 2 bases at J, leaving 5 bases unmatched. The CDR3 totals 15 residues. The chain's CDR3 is CASSLRTGNTDTQYF. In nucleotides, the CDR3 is TGTGCCAGCAGTTTAAGGACAGGGAACACAGATACGCAGTATTTT.

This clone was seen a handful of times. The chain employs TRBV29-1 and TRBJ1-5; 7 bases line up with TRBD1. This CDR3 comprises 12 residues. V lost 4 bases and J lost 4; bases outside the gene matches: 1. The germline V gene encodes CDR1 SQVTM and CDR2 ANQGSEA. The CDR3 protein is CSVGGQNQPQHF. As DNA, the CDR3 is TGCAGCGTTGGGGGACAGAATCAGCCCCAGCATTTT.

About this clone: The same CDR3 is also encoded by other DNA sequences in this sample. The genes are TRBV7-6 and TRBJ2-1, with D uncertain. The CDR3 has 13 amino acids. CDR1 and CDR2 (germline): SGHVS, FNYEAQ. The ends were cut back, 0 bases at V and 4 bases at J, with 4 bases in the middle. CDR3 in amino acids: CASSLAVYNEQFF. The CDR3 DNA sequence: TGTGCCAGCAGCTTAGCAGTTTACAATGAGCAGTTCTTC.

The CDR3 here is CASARGIQETQYF. DNA for the CDR3: TGTGCCAGCGCCCGGGGAATACAAGAGACCCAGTACTTC. This chain links TRBV6-1 with TRBJ2-5, with a possible D match to TRBD2 (5 bases). This CDR3 is built from 13 residues. The germline V gene has CDR1 MNHNS and CDR2 SASEGT. Deletions cut 8 bases from V and 2 bases from J, with 12 bases between.

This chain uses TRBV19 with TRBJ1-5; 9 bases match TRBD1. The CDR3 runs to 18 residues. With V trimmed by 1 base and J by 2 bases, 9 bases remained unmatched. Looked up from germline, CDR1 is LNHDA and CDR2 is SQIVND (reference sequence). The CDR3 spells CASSIGATGGGGNQPQHF. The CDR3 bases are TGTGCCAGTAGTATAGGGGCGACAGGGGGAGGAGGCAATCAGCCCCAGCATTTT.

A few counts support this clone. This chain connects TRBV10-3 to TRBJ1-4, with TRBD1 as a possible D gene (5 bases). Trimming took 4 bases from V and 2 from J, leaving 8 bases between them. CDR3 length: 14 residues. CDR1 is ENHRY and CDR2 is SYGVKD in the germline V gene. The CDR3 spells CAISAGETNEKLFF. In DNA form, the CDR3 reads TGTGCCATCAGTGCGGGGGAGACTAATGAAAAACTGTTTTTT.

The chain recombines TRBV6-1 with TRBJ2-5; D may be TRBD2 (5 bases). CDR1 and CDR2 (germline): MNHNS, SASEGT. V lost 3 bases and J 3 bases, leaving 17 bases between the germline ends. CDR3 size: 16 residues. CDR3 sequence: CASSDSGRAREETQYF. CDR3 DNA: TGTGCCAGCAGTGATAGTGGGCGTGCGAGGGAAGAGACCCAGTACTTC.

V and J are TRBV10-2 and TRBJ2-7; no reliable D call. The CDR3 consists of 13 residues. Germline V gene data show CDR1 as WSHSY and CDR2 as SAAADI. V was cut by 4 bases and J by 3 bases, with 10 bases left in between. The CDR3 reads CASSVGNYYEQYF. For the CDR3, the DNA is TGCGCCAGCAGTGTCGGCAATTACTACGAGCAGTACTTC.

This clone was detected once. The CDR3 DNA follows: TGTGCCAGCAGGAGGGGACAGGGCGAGGGCAATCAGCCCCAGCATTTT. Translation: CASRRGQGEGNQPQHF. The chain has TRBV2 and TRBJ1-5; 9 nucleotides match TRBD1. Germline lookup yields CDR1 SNHLY and CDR2 FYNNEI. The CDR3 spans 16 residues. J gave up 2 bases and V 6 bases, and 8 bases lay outside the gene matches.

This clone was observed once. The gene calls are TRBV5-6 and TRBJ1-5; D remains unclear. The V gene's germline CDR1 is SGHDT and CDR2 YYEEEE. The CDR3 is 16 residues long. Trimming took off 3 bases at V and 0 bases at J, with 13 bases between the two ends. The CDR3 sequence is CASSSGRINSNQPQHF. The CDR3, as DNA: TGTGCCAGCAGCTCTGGACGGATCAATAGCAATCAGCCCCAGCATTTT.

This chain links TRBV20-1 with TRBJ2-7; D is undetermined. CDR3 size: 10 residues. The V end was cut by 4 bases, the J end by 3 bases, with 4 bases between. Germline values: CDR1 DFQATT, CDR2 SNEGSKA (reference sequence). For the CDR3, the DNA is TGCAGTGCTACCAACTACGAGCAGTACTTC. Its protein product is CSATNYEQYF.